Listed below are T cell receptor beta chains from one sample, sequenced in a study of blood T cell repertoires in COVID-19. Using immunoSEQ multiplex PCR, the repertoire was profiled, and TCRdb retains in-frame clones only, with some absent. The sample consists of about 250,000 clones, approximately 85% of them appearing once. The sample was peripheral blood. These receptor sequences come from a human donor with COVID-19, enrolled during active disease. The donor label of this sample is uncertain. Both conserved end residues are part of each CDR3. A D gene is named only where the DNA matches it firmly. Size tells how often a clone was seen (once, few, many) or the class of an expanded clone, and some rows leave it out.

TRBJ1-5 14 TRBV6-5 . . CASSFDRSNQPQHF TGTGCCAGCAGTTTTGACAGAAGCAATCAGCCCCAGCATTTT
TRBJ2-2 16 TRBV23-1 . . CASSQGWDTNTGELFF TGCGCCAGCAGTCAAGGTTGGGACACAAACACCGGGGAGCTGTTTTTT
TRBJ1-5 16 TRBV11-2 . . CASSMGGYNSNQPQHF TGTGCCAGCAGCATGGGGGGTTATAATAGCAATCAGCCCCAGCATTTT
TRBJ1-2 13 TRBV5-4 . . CASTRRGAYGYTF TGTGCCAGCACCCGACGGGGGGCCTATGGCTACACCTTC
TRBJ1-4 18 TRBV4-1 . TRBD1 CASSQVFEPRGKERKLFF TGCGCCAGCAGCCAAGTCTTCGAACCCAGGGGGAAGGAGAGAAAACTGTTTTTT
TRBJ2-1 12 TRBV30 . . CAWELSGDEQFF TGTGCCTGGGAACTTTCCGGGGATGAGCAGTTCTTC
TRBJ2-3 14 TRBV27 . TRBD2 CASRISGSGGTQYF TGTGCCAGCAGAATTAGCGGGAGTGGGGGTACGCAGTATTTT
TRBJ1-2 14 TRBV5-4 . TRBD1 CASSLRGGPYGYTF TGTGCCAGCAGCTTGAGAGGGGGCCCCTATGGCTACACCTTC
TRBJ2-5 15 TRBV6-2/TRBV6-3 . . CASSTNRDLVETQYF TGTGCCAGCAGTACAAACAGGGATCTGGTGGAGACCCAGTACTTC
TRBJ1-1 15 TRBV7-3 . TRBD1 CASSRTGTVNTEAFF TGTGCCAGCAGCCGTACCGGGACAGTGAACACTGAAGCTTTCTTT
TRBJ1-1 17 TRBV19 once . CASSLQGELAMNTEAFF TGTGCCAGTAGTTTACAGGGAGAATTGGCAATGAACACTGAAGCTTTCTTT
TRBJ2-1 14 TRBV19 . . CASTPRRLAHEQFF TGTGCCAGTACCCCAAGGAGGCTAGCACATGAGCAGTTCTTC
TRBJ1-2 13 TRBV15 . . CATSRFGVDGYTF TGTGCCACCAGCAGATTTGGTGTAGATGGCTACACCTTC
TRBJ2-7 14 TRBV2 . TRBD1 CASGSGTGSYEQYF TGTGCCAGCGGTTCCGGGACAGGCTCCTACGAGCAGTACTTC
TRBJ1-3 14 TRBV30 once . CAWSELSSGNTIYF TGTGCCTGGAGCGAGTTGAGCTCTGGAAACACCATATATTTT
TRBJ1-2 15 TRBV3-1/TRBV3-2 . TRBD1 CASSGDRGRNYGYTF TGTGCCAGCAGCGGGGACAGGGGACGGAACTATGGCTACACCTTC
TRBJ1-2 14 TRBV5-4 . TRBD1 CASQLPGQAYGYTF TGTGCCAGTCAGCTACCGGGACAGGCCTATGGCTACACCTTC